This entry concerns a single T cell receptor beta chain. Its antigen is not yet known. Within one base of it there is no much larger clone, and no base qualities were kept. V is trimmed back by 6 bases and J by 5 bases, and the junction contains 12 bases that no gene match accounts for. From cysteine to phenylalanine, the CDR3 is 15 amino acids long. This entry keeps only the CDR3 DNA: 45 bases, framed from base 1. CDR1 MDHEN and CDR2 SYDVKM were looked up in the germline V gene. This sample is part of a study of shared clonotypes between healthy human individuals (TCRdb year 2020). Regarding the complete study: The cohort included a few men and two women between 18 and 49 years of age. For each donor, CD4 naive and CD4 memory were each run on three plates, CD8 naive on two plates, and CD8 memory on one plate. To estimate repertoire size and how much clonotype sharing occurs between individuals, the study deeply sequenced the blood TCR repertoires of about five healthy adults. Different laboratories and diverse techniques were used to prepare libraries and sequence TCR repertoires, to increase sequencing depth and limit assay-specific biases. Per donor, leukapheresis produced somewhere between about 0.8 and 9.5 billion PBMCs.

Overall results and qualifications from the work: Sampling was restricted to blood, and TCR repertoires in tissue are likely to differ from TCR repertoires in blood. When several donors were compared, the shared fraction of clonotypes was 5% to 6.5% for naive CD4, approximately 3.5% for naive CD8, roughly 2.5% for memory CD4, and 0.3% to 0.5% for memory CD8. Clonotypes shared by all four sorted-subset donors showed higher generation probabilities than non-shared clonotypes. Naive subsets generally had larger estimated clonotype richness than memory subsets. Rarefaction of sorted-subset datasets indicated incomplete sequencing despite the large sequencing depth. The small number of donors limited the genetic and exposure-history diversity represented. Pairwise subsampling led to the expectation that sequencing depth would affect the degree of clonotype sharing among donors.

Using the deep immunoSEQ assay, TCR CDR3 regions were amplified from genomic DNA by multiplex PCR. For each cell subset, the extracted genomic DNA was distributed evenly across all wells of several immunoSEQ 96-well plates, and each plate served as one replicate. Each replicate PCR for sorted subsets received about 180 ng genomic DNA, equal to about 30,000 T cell genomes. Purified libraries were quantified with a Qubit 3.0 fluorometer, sized on a Bioanalyzer 2100, and re-quantified with the KAPA Library Quantification kit. Each immunoSEQ 96-well plate was sequenced on its own single-read 150-cycle Illumina NextSeq 550 flow cell. In the paper's pipeline: Because the immunoSEQ output included only junctional sequences and no quality scores, the filtering could not be the same as the filtering used for full-length reads. To assign V/J genes and CDR3, sequences were annotated against IMGT germline references using PyIR, a Python wrapper for IgBLAST v1.9. Any read was removed if the V/J assignment was weak (E-value above 1e-6), the CDR3 was missing, or the read contained stop codons, out-of-frame junctions, or ambiguous translated residues. V3J clonotypes were defined as sequences sharing the same inferred V gene, J gene, and CDR3 amino acid sequence. Percentage overlap between repertoires was computed as shared unique clonotypes divided by the size of the smaller repertoire. RTK rarefaction, the Chao1 estimator, and Recon v2.1 estimates of unobserved clonotypes were used to assess repertoire richness. Generation probabilities for all TCRbeta clonotypes obtained by the gDNA method from a handful of donors were computed using OLGA. TCRdb retrieved this table from immuneACCESS and kept in-frame rearrangements only. Not all clones are present; in checked studies, unresolved V genes account for under half, and no reason is known for the remainder. V and J calls and clone size follow that table, whereas D and trimming were derived from the DNA. Within this sample are some 1,600,000 clones, with 98% of them counted one time only. Of the sample, roughly 0.45% is held by the ten largest clones.

Donors were healthy HIV-negative adults with no recently reported acute infections or vaccinations. Every donor was a Caucasian adult residing in Nashville, Tennessee, USA. CD4+ T cells were enriched by magnetic negative selection; naive cells were then positively selected on CD45RA, and the negative fraction formed the memory subset. After blood collection by leukapheresis, PBMCs were isolated using Ficoll-Histopaque density gradient centrifugation and then cryopreserved in the vapor phase of liquid nitrogen. Analytical flow cytometry was used to check the purity and quantity of each magnetically sorted T cell population. From each sorted fraction, genomic DNA was isolated and quantified by UV absorbance on a Nanodrop 2000c.

The sample consisted of naive CD4+ T cells sorted from blood. Sample cell subset or site, as interpreted from the label and publication: CD45RA+ positively selected. The chain uses TRBV28 and TRBJ2-5, with 7 bases in between that match TRBD1. This TCR was sampled from a man aged 25-45 years in good health. DNA sequence: TGTGCCAGCAGCCCCCGGGGACAGTTGGGGGAGACCCAGTACTTC. Its amino acids are CASSPRGQLGETQYF.